The sample holds many counts of the clone carrying this TCR beta chain. Antigen unknown. In TCRdb, the RT-PCR reads were re-called with MiXCR into one record per CDR3 protein. The table shows hundreds of thousands of distinct CDR3 sequences, with about 14% occurring only once. The data were obtained in a study of response to subunit inactivated influenza vaccine. Whole-study findings and limits: Seasonal influenza vaccination, on each occasion, was suggested by the authors to recruit few new T cells.

Unmatched junction bases numbered 3, after V lost 6 bases and J lost 1 base. This CDR3 region has 15 residues. The TCR was taken from a middle-aged man who received an inactivated influenza vaccine. The sequencing used PBMCs from blood, collected approximately 15 days before vaccination. The chain carries TRBV12-3 or TRBV12-4 and TRBJ2-1, with 10 bases matching TRBD1. DNA for the CDR3: TGTGCCAGCAGCCGACAGGGGGCTTCCTACAATGAGCAGTTCTTC. Protein product: CASSRQGASYNEQFF.